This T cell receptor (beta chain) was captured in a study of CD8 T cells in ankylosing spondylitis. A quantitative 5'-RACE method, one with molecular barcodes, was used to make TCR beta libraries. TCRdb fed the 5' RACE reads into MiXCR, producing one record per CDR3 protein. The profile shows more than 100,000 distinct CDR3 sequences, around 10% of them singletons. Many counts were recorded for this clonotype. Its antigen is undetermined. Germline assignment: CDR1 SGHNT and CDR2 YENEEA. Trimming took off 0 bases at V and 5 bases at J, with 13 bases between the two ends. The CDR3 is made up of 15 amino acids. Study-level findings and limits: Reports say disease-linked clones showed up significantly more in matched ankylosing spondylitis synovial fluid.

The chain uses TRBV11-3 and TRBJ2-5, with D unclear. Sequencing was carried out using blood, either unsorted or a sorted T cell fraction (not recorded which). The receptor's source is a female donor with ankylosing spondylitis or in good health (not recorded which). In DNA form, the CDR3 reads TGTGCCAGCAGCTTAGATTCGGGTAGAAGCGAGACCCAGTACTTC. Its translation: CASSLDSGRSETQYF.